This passage covers 11 T cell receptor beta chains from one sample sequenced in a study of blood T cell repertoires in COVID-19. Sequencing used immunoSEQ multiplex PCR; TCRdb keeps in-frame clones, though not all of them. The table lists some 250,000 clones, 82% of them singletons. Sequenced sample: peripheral blood. The receptor source for this set is a woman younger than 30 with acute or convalescent COVID-19.

CDR3 nucleotides: TGTGCCAGTAGTGCCCCGGGGAGGGTGAACACTGAAGCTTTCTTT. As protein: CASSAPGRVNTEAFF. The chain is built from TRBV19 and TRBJ1-1; D call uncertain. Trimming cost V 5 bases and J 0 bases, with 13 bases left between them. Germline lookup yields CDR1 LNHDA and CDR2 SQIVND (reference sequence). This CDR3 comprises 15 residues.

There are a few counts of this clone. The V gene is TRBV27, the J gene TRBJ1-2; D unclear. The CDR3 is made up of 13 amino acids. V was pared by 2 bases and J by 4 bases, with 8 bases between. CDR1 and CDR2 (germline): MNHEY, SMNVEV (reference sequence). DNA for the CDR3: TGTGCCAGCAGTTTAGGGCCCTTCTATGGCTACACCTTC. Its translation is CASSLGPFYGYTF.

The J gene is TRBJ2-5, the V gene TRBV4-1; the match to TRBD2 covers 9 bases. The CDR3 has 14 amino acids. V was pared by 7 bases and J by 9 bases, with 12 bases of the junction left unmatched. Germline V gives CDR1 MGHRA, CDR2 YSYEKL. CDR3 amino acids: CASTAGLAFLAQYF. CDR3 nucleotide sequence: TGCGCCAGCACCGCGGGACTAGCCTTCTTGGCCCAGTACTTC.

J is TRBJ1-2 and V is TRBV6-5; TRBD1 is a possible D gene (5 bases). The V end was cut by 1 base, the J end by 5 bases, with 8 bases between. Germline loops: CDR1 MNHEY, CDR2 SVGAGI. The CDR3 loop spans 13 amino acids. The CDR3 sequence: CASSYFQGYGYTF. The CDR3 DNA reads TGTGCCAGCAGTTACTTCCAGGGTTATGGCTACACCTTC.

This rearrangement joins TRBV11-2 to TRBJ2-7; tentatively, D is TRBD2 (5 bases). Germline-derived CDR1 and CDR2 are SGHAT and FQNNGV. CDR3 length: 14 residues. Trimming removed 5 bases from V and 5 bases from J, with 16 bases in between. CDR3: CASSNRSWRDEQYF. The CDR3 nucleotides are TGTGCCAGCAGCAATCGATCCTGGCGGGACGAGCAGTACTTC. Full variable domain (missing parts from reference TRBV11-2 and TRBJ2-7): EAGVAQSPRYKIIEKRQSVAFWCNPISGHATLYWYQQILGQGPKLLIQFQNNGVVDDSQLPKDRFSAERLKGVDSTLKIQPAKLEDSAVYLCASSNRSWRDEQYFGPGTRLTVT.

The V call is TRBV4-3, the J call TRBJ2-7; D perhaps matches TRBD1 (5 bases). Germline V lookup: CDR1 LGHNA, CDR2 YSLEER. CDR3 length equals 14 residues. V dropped 1 base and J dropped 4 bases, with 11 bases sitting between them. The CDR3 bases are TGCGCCAGCAGCCAAGTCGAAGCAGGGTACGAGCAGTACTTC. This gives the protein CASSQVEAGYEQYF.

The gene calls are TRBV6-4 and TRBJ2-3; TRBD2 matches at 7 bases. The J segment lost 2 bases and the V segment lost 3 bases, leaving 2 bases of the junction unmatched. The CDR3 runs to 14 residues. Germline-derived CDR1 and CDR2 are MRHNA and SNTAGT. CDR3 in amino acids: CASSESGATDTQYF. As DNA, the CDR3 is TGTGCCAGCAGTGAGAGCGGGGCCACAGATACGCAGTATTTT.

Worth noting for this clone: An end of the junction differs from the germline gene, which may be a read error. This chain joins TRBV19 and TRBJ1-2; a weak D match, TRBD1 (5 bases). This CDR3 is 13 amino acids long. Looked up from germline, CDR1 is LNHDA and CDR2 is SQIVND (reference sequence). The CDR3 here is CASSMEETEKPYF. CDR3 sequence (DNA): TGTGCCAGTAGTATGGAAGAGACAGAAAAGCCCTACTTC.

The chain joins TRBV29-1 to TRBJ2-7; no clear D gene. Between the trimmed V and J ends, which lost 4 bases and 1 base, there was a span of 14 bases. The CDR3 totals 14 residues. Germline V gene lookup returns CDR1 SQVTM and CDR2 ANQGSEA. The CDR3 DNA follows: TGCAGCGTTGGTTTGGGCTACAATTCCTACGAGCAGTACTTC. Amino acid sequence: CSVGLGYNSYEQYF.

The chain carries TRBV5-6 and TRBJ1-5, with D perhaps TRBD1 (5 bases). CDR3 length equals 15 residues. The V end lost 2 bases, the J end lost 1 base, and 10 bases lay between the germline ends. From germline, CDR1 is SGHDT and CDR2 YYEEEE. In nucleotides, the CDR3 is TGTGCCAGCAGCTTCCGGGACTGGAGCAATCAGCCCCAGCATTTT. Translating it yields CASSFRDWSNQPQHF.

CDR3 DNA sequence: TGTGCCTGGAGTTTTGGACAGGGTGAAGTTGACGAGCAGTACTTC. Protein: CAWSFGQGEVDEQYF. The chain recombines TRBV30 with TRBJ2-7; 8 bases match TRBD1. J gave up 5 bases and V 2 bases, and 11 bases lay outside the gene matches. Germline V CDR1 and CDR2: GTSNPN, SVGIG (reference sequence). This CDR3 has 15 residues. The complete variable domain, with remaining parts taken from reference TRBV30 and TRBJ2-7, reads SQTIHQWPATLVQPVGSPLSLECTVEGTSNPNLYWYRQAAGRGLQLLFYSVGIGQISSEVPQNLSASRPQDRQFILSSKKLLLSDSGFYLCAWSFGQGEVDEQYFGPGTRLTVT.